Sequencing of this T cell receptor beta chain was carried out in a study of T cell responses to AZD1222 COVID-19 vaccine. General study points: Baseline testing showed seropositivity in only a handful of AZD1222 recipients. Scientists sampled the repertoires only once the peak T cell response had passed. Clonal diversity was possibly underestimated, and white British individuals and females predominated among donors. Rises in breadth and depth of Spike-specific TCRs came after two AZD1222 doses.

The method was immunoSEQ multiplex PCR; TCRdb's version includes in-frame clones alone and lacks a portion of them. The sample lists more than 150,000 clones; 85% to 90% were seen once. CDR1 and CDR2 from the germline V gene are SNHLY and FYNNEI. This CDR3 is built from 12 residues. Trimming took 3 bases from V and 3 from J, leaving 5 bases between them. A note on this clone: Antigen: not known.

The sample here was peripheral blood, taken on day 0 of AZD1222 vaccination. The receptor's source is an adult in good health. The chain recombines TRBV2 with TRBJ1-2; D uncertain. The CDR3 nucleotides read TGTGCCAGCAGTGACGGACACTATGGCTACACCTTC. Translated, it gives CASSDGHYGYTF.